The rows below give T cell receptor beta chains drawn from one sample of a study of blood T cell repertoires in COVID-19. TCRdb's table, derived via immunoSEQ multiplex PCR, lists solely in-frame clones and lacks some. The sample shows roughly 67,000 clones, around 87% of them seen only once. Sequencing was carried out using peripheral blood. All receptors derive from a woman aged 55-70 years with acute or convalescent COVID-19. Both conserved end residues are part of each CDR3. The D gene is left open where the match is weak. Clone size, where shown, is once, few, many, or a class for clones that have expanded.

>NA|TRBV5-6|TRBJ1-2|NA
TGTGCCAGCATCAAGGTGGGGGGGAACTATGGCTACACCTTC
CASIKVGGNYGYTF
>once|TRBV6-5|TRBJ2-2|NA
TGTGCCAGCACCACGCCGGGACTGGCCACCGGGGAGCTGTTTTTT
CASTTPGLATGELFF
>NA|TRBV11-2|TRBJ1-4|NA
TGTGCCAGCAGCTTCAGACAGGCTTTGAATGAAAAACTGTTTTTT
CASSFRQALNEKLFF
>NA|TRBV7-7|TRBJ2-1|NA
TGTGCCAGCAGCGTCGACTCAGGGGCCGAGCAGTTCTTC
CASSVDSGAEQFF
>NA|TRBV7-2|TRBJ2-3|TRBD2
TGTGCCAGCAGCTTATTCTGGACTAGCGGTAGCACAGATACGCAGTATTTT
CASSLFWTSGSTDTQYF
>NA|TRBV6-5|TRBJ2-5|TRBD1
TGTGCCAGCAGTTACTCGAGTACAGGGGGCTCAGAGACCCAGTACTTC
CASSYSSTGGSETQYF
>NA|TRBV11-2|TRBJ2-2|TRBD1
TGTGCCAGCACCGCGGGACAGGGAAACACCGGGGAGCTGTTTTTT
CASTAGQGNTGELFF
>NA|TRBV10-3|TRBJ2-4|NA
TGTGCCATCAGTGACGGGGTAGCCAAAAACATTCAGTACTTC
CAISDGVAKNIQYF
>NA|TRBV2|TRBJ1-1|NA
TGTGCCAGCACCGAGGATATTATGAACACTGAAGCTTTCTTT
CASTEDIMNTEAFF
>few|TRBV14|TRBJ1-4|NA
TGTGCCAGCAGCCAACGAACCGGGGCAACTAATGAAAAACTGTTTTTT
CASSQRTGATNEKLFF
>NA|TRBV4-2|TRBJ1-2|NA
TGTGCCAGCAGCCAACTCGACAGAGATGTCTATGGCTACACCTTC
CASSQLDRDVYGYTF
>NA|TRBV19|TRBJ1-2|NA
TGTGCCAGTAGTATAGGCGGAGCTGGCTACACCTTC
CASSIGGAGYTF
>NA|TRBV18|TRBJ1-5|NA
TGTGCCAGCTCAGCGGGTGGGAGTCAGCCCCAGCATTTT
CASSAGGSQPQHF
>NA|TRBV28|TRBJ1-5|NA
TGTGCCAGCAGTTTAGGAGGGTTTGCCAATCAGCCCCAGCATTTT
CASSLGGFANQPQHF
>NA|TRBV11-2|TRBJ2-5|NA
TGTGCCAGCAGCCCCGACCGAGGACTCTCCCAAGCGGAGACCCAGTACTTC
CASSPDRGLSQAETQYF
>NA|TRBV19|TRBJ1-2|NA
TGTGCCAGCACCCCGGGACACCCTAACTATGGCTACACCTTC
CASTPGHPNYGYTF
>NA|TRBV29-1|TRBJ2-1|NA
TGCAGCGTTGAAGGGGCCCCTTCCTACAATGAGCAGTTCTTC
CSVEGAPSYNEQFF
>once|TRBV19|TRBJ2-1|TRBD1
TGTGCCAGTAGTATAGGGACCGGGACAGGGGGAACCAATGAGCAGTTCTTC
CASSIGTGTGGTNEQFF
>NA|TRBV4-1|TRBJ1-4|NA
TGCGCCAGCAGCCGGGGAGGGAGCGCGACTAATGAAAAACTGTTTTTT
CASSRGGSATNEKLFF
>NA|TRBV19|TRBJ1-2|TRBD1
TGTGCCAGTAGTTTAAGGACAGGGGGCGCCGGCTACACCTTC
CASSLRTGGAGYTF
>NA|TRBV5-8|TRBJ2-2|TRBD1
TGTGCCAGCAGCCCGTTAACCGACAGGGCCACCGGGGAGCTGTTTTTT
CASSPLTDRATGELFF
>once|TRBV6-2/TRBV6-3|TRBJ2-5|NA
TGTGCCAGCAGCCAGCCAGGGGCAGTTCGACAAGAGACCCAGTACTTC
CASSQPGAVRQETQYF
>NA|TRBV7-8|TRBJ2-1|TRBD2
TGTGCCAGCAGCTTAAGGCGGGAGGGCCGGGGTGAGCAGTTCTTC
CASSLRREGRGEQFF
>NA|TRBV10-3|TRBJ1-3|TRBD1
TGTGCCACGAAACAGGGGAGCTCTGGAAACACCATATATTTT
CATKQGSSGNTIYF
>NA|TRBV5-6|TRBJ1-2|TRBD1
TGTGCCAGCAGCTGGGGGCCGGGGACAGGGACATATGGCTACACCTTC
CASSWGPGTGTYGYTF
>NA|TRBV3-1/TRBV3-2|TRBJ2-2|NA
TGTGCCAGCAGCCAAGTAACCGGGGAGCTGTTTTTT
CASSQVTGELFF
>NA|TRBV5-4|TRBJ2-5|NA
TGTGCCACCCGGCGGGACCGAGGGACGGGGGAGACCCAGTACTTC
CATRRDRGTGETQYF
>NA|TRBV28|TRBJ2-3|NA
TGTGCCAGCAGCCGCCCCGGTACGCAGTATTTT
CASSRPGTQYF
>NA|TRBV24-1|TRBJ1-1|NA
TGTGCCACAAGTCATGTGGGGGGCACTGAAGCTTTCTTT
CATSHVGGTEAFF
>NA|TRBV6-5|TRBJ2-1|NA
TGTGCCAGCAGTTACTCATCATCAGCGAACAATGAGCAGTTCTTC
CASSYSSSANNEQFF
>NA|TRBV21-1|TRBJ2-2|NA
TGTGCCAGGAGACCCCGGAACCAGAGGACCGGGGAGCTGTTTTTT
CARRPRNQRTGELFF
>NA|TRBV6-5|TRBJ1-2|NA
TGTGCCAGCAGTTACTCCCGGGACACAATAAACTATGGCTACACCTTC
CASSYSRDTINYGYTF
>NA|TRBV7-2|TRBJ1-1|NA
TGTGCCAGCAGCCGACGCAGGGAAGCTTTCTTT
CASSRRREAFF
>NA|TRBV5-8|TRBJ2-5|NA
TGTGCCAGCAGCTTGTCCTCTGTGGAGACCCAGTACTTC
CASSLSSVETQYF
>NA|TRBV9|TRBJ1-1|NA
TGTGCCAGCAGCGTAGACGGGTTGAGAGGTACTGAAGCTTTCTTT
CASSVDGLRGTEAFF
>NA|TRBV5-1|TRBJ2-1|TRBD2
TGCGCCAGCAGCCCTTACGGGGGGGCCAATGAGCAGTTCTTC
CASSPYGGANEQFF
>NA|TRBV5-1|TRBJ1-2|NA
TGCGCCAGCAGCTTGATGACAGGAGATGGCTACACCTTC
CASSLMTGDGYTF
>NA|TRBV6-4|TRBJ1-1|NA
TGTGCCAGCCTTTTTCCGTGGGGAGGATACACTGAAGCTTTCTTT
CASLFPWGGYTEAFF
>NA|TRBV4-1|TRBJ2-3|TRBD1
TGCGCCAGCAGCCAAGATAAATCGGGACAGACAATCACAGATACGCAGTATTTT
CASSQDKSGQTITDTQYF
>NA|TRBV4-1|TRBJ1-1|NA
TGCGCCAGCAGCCAAGACAGGAACACTGAAGCTTTCTTT
CASSQDRNTEAFF
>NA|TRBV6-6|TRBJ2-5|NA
TGTGCCAGCAGAAAGAACGGCGGTTTTCAAGAGACCCAGTACTTC
CASRKNGGFQETQYF
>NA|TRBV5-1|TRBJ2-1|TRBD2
TGCGCCAGCAGCTTGGGGACTAGCGGGAGGGCTGGTGAGCAGTTCTTC
CASSLGTSGRAGEQFF
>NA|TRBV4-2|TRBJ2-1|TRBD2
TGTGCCAGCAGCCAAGCTACTAGCGGGTACAATGAGCAGTTCTTC
CASSQATSGYNEQFF
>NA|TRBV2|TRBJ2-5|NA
TGTGCCAGCAGGGGCCGACGGGAGACCCAGTACTTC
CASRGRRETQYF
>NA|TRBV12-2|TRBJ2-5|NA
TGTGCAAGTCGCTTAGAGATAGCGGGAGTTAAAGAGACCCAGTACTTC
CASRLEIAGVKETQYF
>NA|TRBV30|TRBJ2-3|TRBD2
TGTGCCTGGAGCCGAGGGTCGGCGGGAGGCCCTAGCACAGATACGCAGTATTTT
CAWSRGSAGGPSTDTQYF
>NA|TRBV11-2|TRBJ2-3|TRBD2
TGTGCCAGCAGCCTAACAATGTACCCTAGCGGGGGAAACACAGATACGCAGTATTTT
CASSLTMYPSGGNTDTQYF
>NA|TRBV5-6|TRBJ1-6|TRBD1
TGTGCCAGCAGCTTAGGACAGGGCGATTCACCCCTCCACTTT
CASSLGQGDSPLHF
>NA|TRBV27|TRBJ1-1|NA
TGTGCCAGCAGTACCAAGACGGCGGCCACTGAAGCTTTCTTT
CASSTKTAATEAFF
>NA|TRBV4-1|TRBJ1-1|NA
TGCGCCAGCAGCCCGGGACCGCTAGCGGTTGAAGCTTTCTTT
CASSPGPLAVEAFF